This T cell receptor beta chain emerged from a study of response to subunit inactivated influenza vaccine (dated by TCRdb to between 2017 and 2018). For context, the study as a whole: The study used deep quantitative T cell receptor repertoire profiling to track responses to a trivalent subunit inactivated influenza vaccine. Broad study findings and their caveats: According to the authors, only a limited number of new T cells may be recruited by each seasonal influenza vaccination.

V is shortened by 10 bases, J by 2 bases, and the region joining them spans 15 bases. From a lookup of the germline V gene, CDR1 and CDR2 are MNHEY and SVGEGT. Measured from the cysteine to the phenylalanine, the CDR3 is 13 residues long. Just CDR3 DNA is preserved here, 39 bases in frame from base 1. The library was built by means of RT-PCR. Sequencing instrument: Illumina HiSeq 2500. TCRdb's own reprocessing of the public reads used fastp at Q25 and MiXCR and kept productive beta chains. Each CDR3 protein appears once, grouped with its most common genes and DNA. The sample data list over 800,000 distinct CDR3 sequences, and 21% of these were observed just once. The ten top clones hold 9.5% to 13% of the sample. On this clonotype itself: Its antigen specificity is not known. Base-call qualities are not available, and no considerably larger clone is one nucleotide away.

The material was PBMCs from blood, obtained 4 to 6 days after vaccination. This receptor was obtained from a middle-aged man who received an inactivated influenza vaccine. Donor details come from another sample of the same person, matched by shared clones. The chain is made from TRBV6-2 or TRBV6-3 and TRBJ2-7; the D region possibly corresponds to TRBD2 (6 bases align). The CDR3 reads as follows: CAISGGAPYEQYF. The sequenced DNA is TGTGCCATCTCAGGCGGGGCGCCCTACGAGCAGTACTTC.